Following are 28 T cell receptor beta chains from one sample sequenced in a study of regulatory T cells in long-lasting Graves disease. This sample's time point: newly diagnosed GD, antithyroid drugs for less than 3 months. Extracted RNA from PBMCs served as the source of the TCR library. Assembly of TCR beta libraries relied on iRepertoire HTBI primers together with Arm-PCR of CDR3 regions. TCRdb reanalysed the multiplex PCR reads using MiXCR and keeps one entry per CDR3 protein. The sample yields just over 600,000 distinct CDR3 sequences, less than 20% seen once. The data were also submitted as part of a second study, on T cells in Graves' hyperthyroidism and ophthalmopathy.

The sequencing here drew on peripheral blood mononuclear cells (PBMCs), taken at new diagnosis, from a patient treated with antithyroid drugs. The receptors were gathered from a woman in her twenties or thirties with Graves disease.

This clonotype appeared many times. The genes are TRBV6-2 or TRBV6-3 and TRBJ1-6; no clear D. CDR1 MNHEY and CDR2 SVGEGT come from the germline V gene. The CDR3 sequence is 15 residues long. V was clipped by 7 bases and J by 8 bases, with 18 bases between them. The CDR3 DNA is TGTGCCAGCACCCTCCTGAGTGGACGGTATTCACCCCTCCACTTT. It yields the protein CASTLLSGRYSPLHF.

The chain is built from TRBV6-2 or TRBV6-3 and TRBJ2-3; a possible D gene is TRBD2 (7 bases). V lost 2 bases and J 2 bases, leaving 17 bases between the germline ends. Germline V lookup: CDR1 MNHEY, CDR2 SVGEGT. This CDR3 region has 17 residues. DNA of the CDR3: TGTGCCAGCAGTTACGGGAGTAAGGGGGGGGCCACAGATACGCAGTATTTT. It encodes CASSYGSKGGATDTQYF.

The rearrangement uses TRBV7-9 and TRBJ1-1; 7 nucleotides align to TRBD1. Germline V gene sequence: CDR1 SEHNR, CDR2 FQNEAQ (reference sequence). Unmatched junction bases numbered 5, after V lost 0 bases and J lost 4 bases. The CDR3 covers 15 residues. In DNA, the CDR3 is TGTGCCAGCAGCTTAGCGGCGGGGACAGCCACTGAAGCTTTCTTT. Translation: CASSLAAGTATEAFF. The full variable domain, rest sourced from reference TRBV7-9 and TRBJ1-1, is DTGVSQNPRHKITKRGQNVTFRCDPISEHNRLYWYRQTLGQGPEFLTYFQNEAQLEKSRLLSDRFSAERPKGSFSTLEIQRTEQGDSAMYLCASSLAAGTATEAFFGQGTRLTVV.

In this sample, this clonotype turned up a few times. The chain is built from TRBV2 and TRBJ1-3; D remains ambiguous. Trimming stripped 6 bases from V and 0 bases from J, with 9 bases between. Germline V gene lookup returns CDR1 SNHLY and CDR2 FYNNEI. This CDR3 has 14 residues. This chain's CDR3 is CASRDRNSGNTIYF. The CDR3 nucleotides read TGTGCCAGCAGGGACCGCAACTCTGGAAACACCATATATTTT.

A few counts support this clonotype. J is TRBJ2-1 and V is TRBV7-3; D might be TRBD1 (6 bases). Germline V CDR1 and CDR2: SGHTA, FQGTGA. CDR3 length: 15 amino acids. Trimming removed 5 bases at V and 7 bases at J, with 18 bases between. The CDR3 bases are TGTGCCAGCAGCCCGCGGACAGCCGCGAGGAATGAGCAGTTCTTC. Protein sequence: CASSPRTAARNEQFF.

This clonotype was seen ten or more times. V gene TRBV3-1 combines with J gene TRBJ1-5; D not resolved. The germline V and J ends were trimmed by 2 bases and 0 bases, with 11 bases remaining between them. CDR1 and CDR2 (germline): LGHDT, YNNKEL (reference sequence). This CDR3 has 16 residues. The CDR3 loop is CASSQMAGHSNQPQHF. Here the CDR3 DNA reads TGTGCCAGCAGCCAAATGGCTGGGCATAGCAATCAGCCCCAGCATTTT.

The chain combines TRBV5-1 with TRBJ2-7, with TRBD2 identical over 7 bases. Germline-derived CDR1 and CDR2 are SGHRS and YFSETQ. V lost 0 bases and J lost 0; bases outside the gene matches: 9. The CDR3 has 17 residues. The CDR3 region is CASSLGGLADSSYEQYF. The CDR3 coding sequence is TGCGCCAGCAGCTTGGGCGGCCTAGCGGATAGCTCCTACGAGCAGTACTTC. Together with reference TRBV5-1 and TRBJ2-7, the CDR3 gives the full variable domain: KAGVTQTPRYLIKTRGQQVTLSCSPISGHRSVSWYQQTPGQGLQFLFEYFSETQRNKGNFPGRFSGRQFSNSRSEMNVSTLELGDSALYLCASSLGGLADSSYEQYFGPGTRLTVT.

This clonotype was counted ten times or more. This chain links TRBV28 with TRBJ2-3; D is perhaps TRBD2 (6 bases). The V and J ends lost 2 bases and 0 bases respectively, with 15 bases between them. The germline V gene encodes CDR1 MDHEN and CDR2 SYDVKM. CDR3 length equals 17 residues. In nucleotides, the CDR3 is TGTGCCAGCAGTTTAGGAGGGCCCCTATCCAGCACAGATACGCAGTATTTT. It yields the protein CASSLGGPLSSTDTQYF.

This clonotype was seen at least ten times. This chain's CDR3 is CASSRALNQPQHF. DNA for the CDR3: TGTGCCAGTAGCCGGGCCCTCAATCAGCCCCAGCATTTT. The chain employs TRBV19 and TRBJ1-5; D is unclear. CDR1 is LNHDA and CDR2 is SQIVND in the germline V gene (reference sequence). V was pared by 6 bases and J by 3 bases, with 9 bases between. This CDR3 region has 13 residues.

Turning to this clonotype: This sequence may be a read error, since a much larger clone differs from it by one base. CDR3 in DNA: TGTGCCAGCAGTTGCCCCACCATAATGAACACTGAAGCTTTCTTT. Amino acids: CASSCPTIMNTEAFF. The V and J genes are TRBV6-9 and TRBJ1-1, with D unresolved. Trimming shortened V by 4 bases and J by 0 bases, and 12 bases separated the two germline ends. The CDR3 contains 15 residues. In germline, CDR1 is MNHGY, CDR2 SVAAGI.

The rearrangement joins TRBV30 to TRBJ1-1, with D perhaps matching TRBD1 (6 bases). The V gene's germline CDR1 is GTSNPN and CDR2 SVGIG (reference sequence). Trimming cost V 0 bases and J 8 bases, with 19 bases left between them. The CDR3 consists of 15 residues. CDR3 nucleotide sequence: TGTGCCTGGAGTGTGAAGACTACCGGGACAAAGGAAGCTTTCTTT. The encoded protein is CAWSVKTTGTKEAFF.

The J gene is TRBJ1-2, the V gene TRBV27, with D unclear. The germline V gene encodes CDR1 MNHEY and CDR2 SMNVEV (reference sequence). This CDR3 contains 16 residues. Trimming stripped 4 bases from V and 4 bases from J, with 19 bases between. The CDR3 sequence: CASSSFQLGPGYGYTF. CDR3 nucleotides: TGTGCCAGCAGTTCATTCCAGCTTGGCCCAGGCTATGGCTACACCTTC.

This chain uses TRBV20-1 with TRBJ2-4, with D possibly being TRBD1 (6 bases). Germline-derived CDR1 and CDR2 are DFQATT and SNEGSKA (reference sequence). The CDR3 has 13 amino acids. V was shortened by 2 bases and J by 8 bases, with 13 bases between the two germline ends. As DNA, the CDR3 is TGCAGTGCTAGATCGGACAGAGGGCACATTCAGTACTTC. This codes for CSARSDRGHIQYF.

This clonotype showed up many times. The gene calls are TRBV12-3 or TRBV12-4 and TRBJ2-3; D not certain. CDR3 length equals 15 residues. V was trimmed by 6 bases and J by 4 bases, leaving 17 bases between them. The CDR3 sequence: CASSQHYPGSDTQYF. CDR3 bases: TGTGCCAGCAGCCAACATTACCCGGGTTCAGATACGCAGTATTTT.

This clonotype has ten or more counts. The chain joins TRBV5-1 to TRBJ1-4, with 12 nucleotides matching TRBD1. J was trimmed by 12 bases and V by 0 bases; bases with no gene match: 12. Germline loops: CDR1 SGHRS, CDR2 YFSETQ. The CDR3 is 17 amino acids. CDR3: CASSLEGQGAAFGELFF. In DNA form, the CDR3 reads TGCGCCAGCAGCTTGGAGGGACAGGGGGCCGCGTTCGGAGAACTGTTTTTT.

The J gene is TRBJ2-1, the V gene TRBV6-2 or TRBV6-3; TRBD2 agrees at 14 bases. The CDR3 has 16 amino acids. V gave up 6 bases and J gave up 8 bases; unmatched junction bases: 9. Germline V gene sequence: CDR1 MNHEY, CDR2 SVGEGT. In DNA, the CDR3 is TGTGCCAGCAGACCCGAGGGACTAGCGGGAGTCGATGAGCAGTTCTTC. This encodes CASRPEGLAGVDEQFF.

This clonotype came up many times. V and J are TRBV7-9 and TRBJ1-6, with 8 bases fitting TRBD1. V shed 5 bases and J 8 bases; nucleotides not matched to a gene: 8. Germline CDR1 is SEHNR and CDR2 is FQNEAQ (reference sequence). This CDR3 contains 15 residues. This CDR3 is CASSRTGQADSPLHF. In DNA form, the CDR3 reads TGTGCCAGCAGCCGTACGGGACAGGCGGATTCACCCCTCCACTTT.

The CDR3 protein is CASSLSGQPNQPQHF. CDR3 bases: TGTGCCAGCAGCTTATCGGGACAGCCAAATCAGCCCCAGCATTTT. The chain carries TRBV7-2 and TRBJ1-5; 7 bases are a match to TRBD1. V was pared by 2 bases and J by 4 bases, with 5 bases of the junction left unmatched. Germline V gives CDR1 SGHTA, CDR2 FQGNSA. The CDR3 loop spans 15 amino acids.

This clonotype showed up many times. The genes are TRBV20-1 and TRBJ1-1; D is possibly TRBD1 (6 bases). The germline V and J ends were trimmed by 5 bases and 0 bases, with 10 bases remaining between them. Germline-derived CDR1 and CDR2 are DFQATT and SNEGSKA (reference sequence). CDR3 size: 13 residues. The DNA of the CDR3 is TGCAGTGCTCGAACAGGGATGAACACTGAAGCTTTCTTT. Amino acids: CSARTGMNTEAFF.

This clonotype was counted between two and nine times. This chain connects TRBV11-2 to TRBJ2-1; 7 bases are a match to TRBD2. CDR1 SGHAT and CDR2 FQNNGV come from the germline V gene. The V gene end was trimmed by 1 base and the J gene end by 7 bases; junction bases not matched to a gene: 10. The CDR3 covers 16 residues. The CDR3 sequence: CASSLAPAGVRNEQFF. The DNA for the CDR3 is TGTGCCAGCAGCTTAGCCCCGGCGGGAGTCAGGAATGAGCAGTTCTTC.

This clonotype showed up many times. The genes are TRBV2 and TRBJ1-1; D may be TRBD1 (6 bases). Trimming left V 6 bases short and J 6 bases short, with 23 bases between. Looked up from germline, CDR1 is SNHLY and CDR2 is FYNNEI. The CDR3 sequence is 16 residues long. The CDR3 DNA reads TGTGCCAGCAGAGAGGGGGGGGGCGAGGTAAACCCTGAAGCTTTCTTT. Protein sequence: CASREGGGEVNPEAFF.

This clonotype has a single count. Given a much more abundant clone one base away, this may be a read error. This chain uses TRBV5-1 with TRBJ1-2, with D tentatively TRBD1 (6 bases). Germline CDR1 reads SGHRS; CDR2 reads YFSETQ. The CDR3 runs to 15 residues. For the CDR3, the DNA is TGCGCCAGCAACTTGGTAGCAGGGGTATGGTATGGCTACACCTTC. It is translated as CASNLVAGVWYGYTF.

This clonotype has ten or more counts. CDR3 amino acids: CASRKTTTGTGELFF. The DNA for the CDR3 is TGTGCCAGCAGGAAGACTACGACCGGCACCGGGGAGCTGTTTTTT. This chain joins TRBV2 and TRBJ2-2; D may be TRBD2 (5 bases). Germline lookup yields CDR1 SNHLY and CDR2 FYNNEI. The length of the CDR3 is 15 residues. V was trimmed by 6 bases and J by 4 bases, leaving 15 bases between them.

This clonotype has at least ten counts. The CDR3, as DNA: TGTGCCAGCAGCCAAGACATAGCGGGTACAAGCACAGATACGCAGTATTTT. It translates to CASSQDIAGTSTDTQYF. V usage is TRBV3-1 and J usage is TRBJ2-3, with TRBD2 identical over 7 bases. Per the germline V gene, CDR1 is LGHDT and CDR2 is YNNKEL (reference sequence). After removal of 0 bases from V and 0 bases from J, the junction contained 6 bases not matched to a gene. This CDR3 has 17 amino acids.

This chain connects TRBV3-1 to TRBJ1-6, with 7 bases aligning to TRBD1. The V gene's germline CDR1 is LGHDT and CDR2 YNNKEL (reference sequence). The CDR3 sequence is 12 residues long. The V segment lost 1 base and the J segment 19 bases; nucleotides outside the gene matches: 7. As DNA, the CDR3 is TGTGCCAGCAGCCAAGGAAAGGGACAGACACACTTT. Translation gives CASSQGKGQTHF.

As concerns this clonotype: Relative to the germline gene, one junction end is altered; a read error may explain this. This rearrangement joins TRBV5-1 to TRBJ1-1; the match to TRBD1 covers 7 bases. Germline assignment: CDR1 SGHRS and CDR2 YFSETQ. The CDR3 is made up of 17 amino acids. CDR3 sequence: CASNRQGGGYFNTEAFF. CDR3 in DNA: TGTGCCTCGAACAGACAGGGAGGGGGATATTTTAACACTGAAGCTTTCTTT. The full variable domain, with the rest looked up from reference TRBV5-1 and TRBJ1-1, is KAGVTQTPRYLIKTRGQQVTLSCSPISGHRSVSWYQQTPGQGLQFLFEYFSETQRNKGNFPGRFSGRQFSNSRSEMNVSTLELGDSALYLCASNRQGGGYFNTEAFFGQGTRLTVV.

The V call is TRBV27, the J call TRBJ1-1; possible D gene TRBD1, 5 bases. The CDR3 has 13 amino acids. Germline lookup yields CDR1 MNHEY and CDR2 SMNVEV (reference sequence). V dropped 5 bases and J dropped 3 bases, with 10 bases sitting between them. The CDR3 DNA reads TGTGCCAGCAGTAAAACAGGAGACACTGAAGCTTTCTTT. Translated: CASSKTGDTEAFF.

This clonotype showed up just a few times. The gene calls are TRBV5-1 and TRBJ1-2; weak D call: TRBD1 (6 bases). The V and J ends lost 3 bases and 2 bases respectively, with 17 bases between them. The CDR3 covers 16 residues. Germline loops: CDR1 SGHRS, CDR2 YFSETQ. CDR3 loop: CASSSDPDRPNYGYTF. CDR3 nucleotides: TGCGCCAGCAGCTCGGACCCGGACAGACCAAACTATGGCTACACCTTC.